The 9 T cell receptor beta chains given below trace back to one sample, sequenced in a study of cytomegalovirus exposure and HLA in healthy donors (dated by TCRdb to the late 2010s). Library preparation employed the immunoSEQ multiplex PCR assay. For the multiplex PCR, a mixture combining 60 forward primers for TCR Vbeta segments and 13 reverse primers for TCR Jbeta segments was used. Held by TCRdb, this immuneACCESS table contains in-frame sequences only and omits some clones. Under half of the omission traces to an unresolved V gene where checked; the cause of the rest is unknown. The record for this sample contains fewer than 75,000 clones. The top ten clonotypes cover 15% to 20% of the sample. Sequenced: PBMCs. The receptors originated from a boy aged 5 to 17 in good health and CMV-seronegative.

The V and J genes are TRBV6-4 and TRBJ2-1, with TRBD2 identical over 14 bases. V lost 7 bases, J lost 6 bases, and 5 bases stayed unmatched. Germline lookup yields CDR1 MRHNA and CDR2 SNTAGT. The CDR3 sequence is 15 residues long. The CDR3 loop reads CASTPGTSGGNEQFF. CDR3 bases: TGTGCCAGCACCCCCGGGACTAGCGGGGGCAATGAGCAGTTCTTC.

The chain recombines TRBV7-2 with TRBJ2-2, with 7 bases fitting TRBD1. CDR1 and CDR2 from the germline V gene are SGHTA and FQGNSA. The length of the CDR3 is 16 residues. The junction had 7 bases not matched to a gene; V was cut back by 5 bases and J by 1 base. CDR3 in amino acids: CASSPGQLLNTGELFF. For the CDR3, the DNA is TGTGCCAGCAGCCCGGGACAGCTCTTGAACACCGGGGAGCTGTTTTTT.

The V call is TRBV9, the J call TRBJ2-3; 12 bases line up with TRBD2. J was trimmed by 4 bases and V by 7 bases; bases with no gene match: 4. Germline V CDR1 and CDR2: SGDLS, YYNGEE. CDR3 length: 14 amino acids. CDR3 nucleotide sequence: TGTGCCAGCGCGACTAGCGGGAGTGCAGATACGCAGTATTTT. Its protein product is CASATSGSADTQYF.

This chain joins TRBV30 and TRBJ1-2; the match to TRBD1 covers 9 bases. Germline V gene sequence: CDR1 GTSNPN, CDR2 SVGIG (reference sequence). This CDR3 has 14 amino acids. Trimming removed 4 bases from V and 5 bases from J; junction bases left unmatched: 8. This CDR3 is CAWTSGQGRYGYTF. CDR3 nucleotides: TGTGCCTGGACTTCGGGACAGGGAAGGTATGGCTACACCTTC.

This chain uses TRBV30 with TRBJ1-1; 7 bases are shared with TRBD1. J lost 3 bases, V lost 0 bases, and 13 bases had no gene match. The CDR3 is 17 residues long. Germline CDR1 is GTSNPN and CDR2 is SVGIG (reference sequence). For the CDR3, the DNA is TGTGCCTGGAGTGTACTTTCGGGAAGGGGGCGAGACACTGAAGCTTTCTTT. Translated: CAWSVLSGRGRDTEAFF.

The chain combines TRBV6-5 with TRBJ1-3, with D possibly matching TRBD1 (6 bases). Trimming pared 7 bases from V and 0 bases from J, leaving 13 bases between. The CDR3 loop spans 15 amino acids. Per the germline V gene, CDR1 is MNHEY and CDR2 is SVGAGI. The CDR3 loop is CASKDSSSSGNTIYF. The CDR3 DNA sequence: TGTGCCAGCAAGGACAGCTCAAGCTCTGGAAACACCATATATTTT.

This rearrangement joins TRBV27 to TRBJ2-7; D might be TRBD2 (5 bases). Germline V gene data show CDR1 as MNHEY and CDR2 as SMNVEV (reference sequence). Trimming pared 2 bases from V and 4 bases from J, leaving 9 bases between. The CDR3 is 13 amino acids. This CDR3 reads CASSLDGEYEQYF. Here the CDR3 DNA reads TGTGCCAGCAGTTTAGATGGGGAGTACGAGCAGTACTTC.

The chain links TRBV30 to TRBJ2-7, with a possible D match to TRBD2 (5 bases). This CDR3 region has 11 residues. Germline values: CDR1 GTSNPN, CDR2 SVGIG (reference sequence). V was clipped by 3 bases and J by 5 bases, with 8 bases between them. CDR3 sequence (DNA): TGTGCCTGGAGACTAGGGAACGAGCAGTACTTC. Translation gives CAWRLGNEQYF.

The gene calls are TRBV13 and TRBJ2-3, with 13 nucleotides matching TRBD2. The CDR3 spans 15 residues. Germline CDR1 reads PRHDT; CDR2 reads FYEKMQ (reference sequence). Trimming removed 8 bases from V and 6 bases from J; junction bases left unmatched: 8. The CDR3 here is CASGHPTSGGDTQYF. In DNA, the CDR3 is TGTGCCAGCGGCCACCCGACTAGCGGGGGGGATACGCAGTATTTT. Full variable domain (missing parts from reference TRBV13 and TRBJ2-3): AAGVIQSPRHLIKEKRETATLKCYPIPRHDTVYWYQQGPGQDPQFLISFYEKMQSDKGSIPDRFSAQQFSDYHSELNMSSLELGDSALYFCASGHPTSGGDTQYFGPGTRLTVL.